This T cell receptor beta chain was sequenced during a study of siplizumab effects on memory and regulatory T cells. V gave up 6 bases and J gave up 6 bases, with 15 bases separating them. CDR1 and CDR2 (germline): MGHDK, SYGVNS. The length of the CDR3 is 14 residues. Some clones are missing from TCRdb's copy, which holds only in-frame ones; the method was immunoSEQ multiplex PCR. The table lists approximately 68,000 clones, under 95% of them singletons. The source is a human donor in good health. The rearrangement joins TRBV25-1 to TRBJ2-1, with TRBD2 as a possible D gene (6 bases). Sequencing was carried out using CD8+ T cells sorted from blood. The CDR3 here is CASSNSGLPNEQFF. CDR3 coding DNA: TGTGCCAGCAGCAATTCGGGACTTCCCAATGAGCAGTTCTTC.